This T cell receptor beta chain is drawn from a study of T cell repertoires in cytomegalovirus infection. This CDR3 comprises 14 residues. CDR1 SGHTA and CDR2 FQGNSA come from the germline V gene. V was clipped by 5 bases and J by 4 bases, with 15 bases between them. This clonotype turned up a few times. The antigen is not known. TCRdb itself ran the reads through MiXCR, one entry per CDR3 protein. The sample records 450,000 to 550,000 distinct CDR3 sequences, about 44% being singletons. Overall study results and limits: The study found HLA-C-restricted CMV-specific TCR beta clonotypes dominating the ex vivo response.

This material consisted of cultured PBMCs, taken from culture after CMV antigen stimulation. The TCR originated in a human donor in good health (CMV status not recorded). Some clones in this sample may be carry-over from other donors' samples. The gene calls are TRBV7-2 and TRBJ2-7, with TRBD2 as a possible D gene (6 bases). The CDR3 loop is CASSHPRERYEQYF. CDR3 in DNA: TGTGCCAGCAGCCATCCCCGGGAGCGATACGAGCAGTACTTC.